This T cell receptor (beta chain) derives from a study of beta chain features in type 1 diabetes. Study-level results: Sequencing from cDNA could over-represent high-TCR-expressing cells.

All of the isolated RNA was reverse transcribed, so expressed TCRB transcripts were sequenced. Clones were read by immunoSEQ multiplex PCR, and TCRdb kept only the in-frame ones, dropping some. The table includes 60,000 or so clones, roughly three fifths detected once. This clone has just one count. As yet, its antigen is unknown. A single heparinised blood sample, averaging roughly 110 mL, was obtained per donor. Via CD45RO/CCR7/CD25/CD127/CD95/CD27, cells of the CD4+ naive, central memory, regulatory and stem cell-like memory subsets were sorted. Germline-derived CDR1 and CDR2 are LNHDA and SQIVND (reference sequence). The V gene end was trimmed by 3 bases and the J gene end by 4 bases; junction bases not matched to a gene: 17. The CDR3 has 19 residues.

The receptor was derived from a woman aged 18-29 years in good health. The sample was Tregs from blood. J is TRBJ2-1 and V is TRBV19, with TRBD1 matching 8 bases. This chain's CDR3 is CASSIRQGWSRYTYNEQFF. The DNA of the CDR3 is TGTGCCAGTAGTATCCGACAGGGGTGGTCCAGATACACTTACAATGAGCAGTTCTTC.